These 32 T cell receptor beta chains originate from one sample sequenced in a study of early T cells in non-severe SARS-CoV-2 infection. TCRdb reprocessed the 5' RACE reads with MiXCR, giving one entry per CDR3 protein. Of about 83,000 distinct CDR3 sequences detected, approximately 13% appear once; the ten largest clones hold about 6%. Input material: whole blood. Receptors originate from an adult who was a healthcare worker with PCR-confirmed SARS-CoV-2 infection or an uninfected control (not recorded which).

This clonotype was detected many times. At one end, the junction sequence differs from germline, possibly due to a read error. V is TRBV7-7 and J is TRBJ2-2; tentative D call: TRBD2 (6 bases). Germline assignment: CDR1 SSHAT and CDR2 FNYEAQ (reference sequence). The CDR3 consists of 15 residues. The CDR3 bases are TGTGCTAGCAGCCACTCGGGGGCGAACACCGGGGAGCTGTTTTTT. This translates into CASSHSGANTGELFF.

This CDR3 reads CASEQGRTKNIQYF. The CDR3, as DNA: TGTGCCAGCGAACAGGGAAGAACCAAAAACATTCAGTACTTC. The chain links TRBV6-1 to TRBJ2-4; maybe TRBD1 (6 bases). The CDR3 totals 14 residues. In germline, CDR1 is MNHNS, CDR2 SASEGT. Trimming shortened V by 8 bases and J by 2 bases, and 13 bases separated the two germline ends.

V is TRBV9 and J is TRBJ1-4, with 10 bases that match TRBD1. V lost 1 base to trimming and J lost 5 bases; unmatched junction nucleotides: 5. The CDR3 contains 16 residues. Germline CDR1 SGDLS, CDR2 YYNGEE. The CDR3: CASSVIPGQGNEKLFF. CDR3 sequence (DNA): TGTGCCAGCAGCGTAATACCGGGACAGGGGAATGAAAAACTGTTTTTT.

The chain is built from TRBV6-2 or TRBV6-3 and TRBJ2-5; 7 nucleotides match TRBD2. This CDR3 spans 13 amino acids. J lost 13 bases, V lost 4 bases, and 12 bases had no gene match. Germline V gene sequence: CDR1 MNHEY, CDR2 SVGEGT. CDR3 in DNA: TGTGCCAGCAGTTCTAGACGGGAGGCCCGTTCGTACTTC. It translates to CASSSRREARSYF.

CDR3 bases: TGTGCCAGCAGTTTAGAGTGGGGCACCGGGGAGCTGTTTTTT. It codes for CASSLEWGTGELFF. This chain connects TRBV12-3 or TRBV12-4 to TRBJ2-2; the D is unclear. The CDR3 is made up of 14 amino acids. The V end was cut by 1 base, the J end by 4 bases, with 7 bases between.

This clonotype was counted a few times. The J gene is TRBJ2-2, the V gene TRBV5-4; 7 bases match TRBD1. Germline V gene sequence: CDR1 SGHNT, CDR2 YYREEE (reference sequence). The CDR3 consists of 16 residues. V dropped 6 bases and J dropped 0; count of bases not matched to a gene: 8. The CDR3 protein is CASNDKTGANTGELFF. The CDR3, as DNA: TGTGCCAGCAACGATAAAACAGGGGCGAACACCGGGGAGCTGTTTTTT.

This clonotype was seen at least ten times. This CDR3 is CASSQSGNEQFF. DNA of the CDR3: TGTGCCAGTAGTCAATCCGGAAATGAGCAGTTCTTC. The chain is built from TRBV19 and TRBJ2-1; D gene uncertain. V gave up 5 bases and J gave up 7 bases, with 9 bases separating them. The V gene's germline CDR1 is LNHDA and CDR2 SQIVND (reference sequence). The CDR3 runs to 12 residues.

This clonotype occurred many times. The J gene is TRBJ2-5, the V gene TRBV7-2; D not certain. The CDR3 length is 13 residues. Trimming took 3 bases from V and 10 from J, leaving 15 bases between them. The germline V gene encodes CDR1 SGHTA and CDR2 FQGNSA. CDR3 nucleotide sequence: TGTGCCAGCAGCTTGAACGCTTTAATGGACCAGTACTTC. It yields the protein CASSLNALMDQYF.

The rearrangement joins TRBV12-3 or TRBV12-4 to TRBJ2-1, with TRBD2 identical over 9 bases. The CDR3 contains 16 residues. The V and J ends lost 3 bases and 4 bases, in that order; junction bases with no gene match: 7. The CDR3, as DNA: TGTGCCAGCAGTTTCTATTTGAGCGGGAGGTACAATGAGCAGTTCTTC. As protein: CASSFYLSGRYNEQFF.

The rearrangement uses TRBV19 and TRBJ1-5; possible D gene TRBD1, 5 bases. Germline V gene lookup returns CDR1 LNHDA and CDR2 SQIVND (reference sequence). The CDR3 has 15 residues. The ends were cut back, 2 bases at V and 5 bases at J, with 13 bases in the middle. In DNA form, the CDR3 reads TGTGCCAGTAGTATACCCCCCCTAGGGGATCAGCCCCAGCATTTT. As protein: CASSIPPLGDQPQHF. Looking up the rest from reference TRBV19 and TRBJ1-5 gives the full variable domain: DGGITQSPKYLFRKEGQNVTLSCEQNLNHDAMYWYRQDPGQGLRLIYYSQIVNDFQKGDIAEGYSVSREKKESFPLTVTSAQKNPTAFYLCASSIPPLGDQPQHFGDGTRLSIL.

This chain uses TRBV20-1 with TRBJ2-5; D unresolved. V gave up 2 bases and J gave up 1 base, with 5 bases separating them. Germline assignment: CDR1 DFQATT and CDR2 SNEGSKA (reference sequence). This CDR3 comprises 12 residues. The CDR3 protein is CSARRGQETQYF. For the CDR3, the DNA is TGCAGTGCTAGACGCGGCCAAGAGACCCAGTACTTC.

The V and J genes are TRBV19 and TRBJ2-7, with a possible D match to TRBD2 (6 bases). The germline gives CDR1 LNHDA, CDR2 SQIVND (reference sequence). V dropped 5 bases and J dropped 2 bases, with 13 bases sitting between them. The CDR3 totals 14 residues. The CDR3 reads CASSGLGLPYEQYF. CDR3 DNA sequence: TGTGCCAGTAGTGGGTTAGGACTACCCTACGAGCAGTACTTC.

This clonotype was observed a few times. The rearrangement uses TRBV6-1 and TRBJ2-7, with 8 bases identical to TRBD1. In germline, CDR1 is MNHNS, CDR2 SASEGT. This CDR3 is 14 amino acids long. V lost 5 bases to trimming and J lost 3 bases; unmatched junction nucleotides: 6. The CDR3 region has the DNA TGTGCCAGCAGTTCGGACAGGGCGAGCTACGAGCAGTACTTC. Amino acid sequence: CASSSDRASYEQYF.

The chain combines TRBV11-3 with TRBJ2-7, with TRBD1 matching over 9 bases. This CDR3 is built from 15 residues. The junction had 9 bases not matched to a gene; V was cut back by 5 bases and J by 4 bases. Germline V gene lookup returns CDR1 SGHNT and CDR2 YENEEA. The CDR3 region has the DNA TGTGCCAGCAGCCCCGGACAGGGGAGGGGTTACGAGCAGTACTTC. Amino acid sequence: CASSPGQGRGYEQYF.

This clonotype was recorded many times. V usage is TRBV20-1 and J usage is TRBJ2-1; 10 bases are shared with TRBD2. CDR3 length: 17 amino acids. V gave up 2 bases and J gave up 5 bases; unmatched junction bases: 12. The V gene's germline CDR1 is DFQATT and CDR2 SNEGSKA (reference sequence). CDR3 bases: TGCAGTGCTAGAAGCGAGAGACTAGCGGGTCCAGACAATGAGCAGTTCTTC. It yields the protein CSARSERLAGPDNEQFF.

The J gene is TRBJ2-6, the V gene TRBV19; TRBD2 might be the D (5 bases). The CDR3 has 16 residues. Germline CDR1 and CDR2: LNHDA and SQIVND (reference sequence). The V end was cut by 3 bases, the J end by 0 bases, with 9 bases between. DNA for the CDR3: TGTGCCAGTAGTATCGTAGCGAGCTCTGGGGCCAACGTCCTGACTTTC. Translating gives CASSIVASSGANVLTF.

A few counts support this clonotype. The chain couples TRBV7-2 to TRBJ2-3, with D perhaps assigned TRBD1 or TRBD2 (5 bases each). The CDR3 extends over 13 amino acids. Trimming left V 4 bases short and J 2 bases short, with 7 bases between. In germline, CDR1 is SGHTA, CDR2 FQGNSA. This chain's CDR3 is CASSSGTTDTQYF. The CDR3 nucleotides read TGTGCCAGCAGCTCAGGGACCACAGATACGCAGTATTTT.

Here the CDR3 reads CASSLGQGSGANVLTF. The CDR3 bases are TGTGCCAGCAGCCTGGGACAGGGGTCTGGGGCCAACGTCCTGACTTTC. The chain links TRBV12-3 or TRBV12-4 to TRBJ2-6; 10 positions match TRBD1. The CDR3 is 16 amino acids. V was clipped by 6 bases and J by 1 base; unmatched bases: 3.

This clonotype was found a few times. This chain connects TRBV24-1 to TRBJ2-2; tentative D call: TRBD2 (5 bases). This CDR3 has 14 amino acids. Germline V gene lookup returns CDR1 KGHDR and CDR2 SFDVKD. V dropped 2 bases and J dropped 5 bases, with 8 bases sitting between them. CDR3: CATSDSRETGELFF. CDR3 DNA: TGTGCCACCAGTGATTCGAGGGAGACCGGGGAGCTGTTTTTT.

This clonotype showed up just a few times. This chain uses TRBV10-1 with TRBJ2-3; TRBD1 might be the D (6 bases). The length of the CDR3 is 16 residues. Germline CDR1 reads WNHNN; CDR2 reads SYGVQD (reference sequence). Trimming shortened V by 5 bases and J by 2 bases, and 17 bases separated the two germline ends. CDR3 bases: TGCGCCAGCAGTCCATTGGACAGCACTTTCACAGATACGCAGTATTTT. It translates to CASSPLDSTFTDTQYF.

The CDR3 reads CSAGTGIMKTQYF. In nucleotides, the CDR3 is TGCAGCGCCGGGACAGGGATAATGAAGACCCAGTACTTC. The V gene is TRBV29-1, the J gene TRBJ2-5; 9 positions agree with TRBD1. This CDR3 has 13 residues. Per germline, CDR1 SQVTM and CDR2 ANQGSEA. V dropped 7 bases and J dropped 6; count of bases not matched to a gene: 9.

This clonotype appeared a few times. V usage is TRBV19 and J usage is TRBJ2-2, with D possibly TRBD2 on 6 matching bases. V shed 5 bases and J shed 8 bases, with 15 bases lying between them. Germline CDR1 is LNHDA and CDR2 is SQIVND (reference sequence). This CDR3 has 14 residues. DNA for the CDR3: TGTGCCAGTAGTTTCGGGACTGGCAGGGGGGAGCTGTTTTTT. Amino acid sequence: CASSFGTGRGELFF.

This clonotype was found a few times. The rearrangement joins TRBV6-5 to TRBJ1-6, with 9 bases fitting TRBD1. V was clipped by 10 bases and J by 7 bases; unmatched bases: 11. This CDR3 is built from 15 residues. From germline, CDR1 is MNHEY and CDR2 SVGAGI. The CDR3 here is CATYINRGLNSPLHF. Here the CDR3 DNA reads TGTGCCACCTACATCAACAGGGGGCTAAATTCACCCCTCCACTTT.

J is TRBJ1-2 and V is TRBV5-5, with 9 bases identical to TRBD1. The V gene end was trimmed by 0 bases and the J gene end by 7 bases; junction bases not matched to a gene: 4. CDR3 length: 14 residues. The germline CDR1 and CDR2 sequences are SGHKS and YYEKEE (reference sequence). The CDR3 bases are TGTGCCAGCAGCTTGGCGGGACAGGGTTCTGGCTACACCTTC. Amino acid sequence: CASSLAGQGSGYTF.

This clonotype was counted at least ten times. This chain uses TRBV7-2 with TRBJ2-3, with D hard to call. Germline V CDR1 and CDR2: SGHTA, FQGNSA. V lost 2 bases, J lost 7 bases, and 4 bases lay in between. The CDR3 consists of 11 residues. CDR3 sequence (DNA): TGTGCCAGCAGCTTACAAAATACGCAGTATTTT. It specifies CASSLQNTQYF. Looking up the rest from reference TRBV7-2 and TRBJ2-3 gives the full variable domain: GAGVSQSPSNKVTEKGKDVELRCDPISGHTALYWYRQSLGQGLEFLIYFQGNSAPDKSGLPSDRFSAERTGGSVSTLTIQRTQQEDSAVYLCASSLQNTQYFGPGTRLTVL.

The CDR3 coding sequence is TGTGCCAGCAGCGGGGCCCCCGCCCACGAGCAGTACTTC. Protein sequence: CASSGAPAHEQYF. The chain recombines TRBV7-9 with TRBJ2-7, with D possibly TRBD1 on 5 matching bases. V lost 5 bases and J lost 5, with 13 bases in between. Germline CDR1 is SEHNR and CDR2 is FQNEAQ (reference sequence). There are 13 residues in the CDR3.

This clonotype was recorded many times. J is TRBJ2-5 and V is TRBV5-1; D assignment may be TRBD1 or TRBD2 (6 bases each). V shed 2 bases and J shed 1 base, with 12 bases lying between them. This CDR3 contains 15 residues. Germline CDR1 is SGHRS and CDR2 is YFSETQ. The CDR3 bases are TGCGCCAGCAGCTTAACAGGGACTTTCCAAGAGACCCAGTACTTC. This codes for CASSLTGTFQETQYF. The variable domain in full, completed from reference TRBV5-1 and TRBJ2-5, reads KAGVTQTPRYLIKTRGQQVTLSCSPISGHRSVSWYQQTPGQGLQFLFEYFSETQRNKGNFPGRFSGRQFSNSRSEMNVSTLELGDSALYLCASSLTGTFQETQYFGPGTRLLVL.

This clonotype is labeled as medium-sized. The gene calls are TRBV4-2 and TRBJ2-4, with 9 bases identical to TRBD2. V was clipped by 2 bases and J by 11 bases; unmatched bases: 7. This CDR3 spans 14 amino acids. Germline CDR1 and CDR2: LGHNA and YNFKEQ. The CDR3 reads CASSQSGASGVQYF. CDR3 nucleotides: TGTGCCAGCAGCCAATCGGGGGCTAGCGGGGTTCAGTACTTC.

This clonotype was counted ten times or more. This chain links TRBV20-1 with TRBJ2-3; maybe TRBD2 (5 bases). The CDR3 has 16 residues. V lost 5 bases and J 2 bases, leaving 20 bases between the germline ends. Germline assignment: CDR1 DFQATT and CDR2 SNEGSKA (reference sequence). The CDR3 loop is CSAPREGAEYTDTQYF. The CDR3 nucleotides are TGCAGTGCTCCTCGAGAGGGAGCGGAATACACAGATACGCAGTATTTT.

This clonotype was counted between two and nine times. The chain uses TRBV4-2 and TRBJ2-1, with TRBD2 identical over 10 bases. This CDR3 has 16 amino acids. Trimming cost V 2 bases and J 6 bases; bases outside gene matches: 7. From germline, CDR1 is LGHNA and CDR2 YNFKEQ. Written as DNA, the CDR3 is TGTGCCAGCAGCCAACTAGCGGGGGAAGTTACCAATGAGCAGTTCTTC. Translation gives CASSQLAGEVTNEQFF.

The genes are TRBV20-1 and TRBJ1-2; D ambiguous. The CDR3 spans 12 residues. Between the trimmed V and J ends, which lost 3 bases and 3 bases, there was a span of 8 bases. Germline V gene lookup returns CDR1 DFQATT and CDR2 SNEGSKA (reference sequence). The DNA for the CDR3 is TGCAGTGCTAGTAACGAGTACTATGGCTACACCTTC. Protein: CSASNEYYGYTF.

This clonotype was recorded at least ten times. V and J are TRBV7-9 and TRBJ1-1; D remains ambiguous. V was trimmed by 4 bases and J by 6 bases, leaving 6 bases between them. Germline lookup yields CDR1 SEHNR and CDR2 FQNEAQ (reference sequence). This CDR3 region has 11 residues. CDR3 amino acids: CASSSYSEAFF. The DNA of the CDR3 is TGTGCCAGCAGCTCTTACTCTGAAGCTTTCTTT.